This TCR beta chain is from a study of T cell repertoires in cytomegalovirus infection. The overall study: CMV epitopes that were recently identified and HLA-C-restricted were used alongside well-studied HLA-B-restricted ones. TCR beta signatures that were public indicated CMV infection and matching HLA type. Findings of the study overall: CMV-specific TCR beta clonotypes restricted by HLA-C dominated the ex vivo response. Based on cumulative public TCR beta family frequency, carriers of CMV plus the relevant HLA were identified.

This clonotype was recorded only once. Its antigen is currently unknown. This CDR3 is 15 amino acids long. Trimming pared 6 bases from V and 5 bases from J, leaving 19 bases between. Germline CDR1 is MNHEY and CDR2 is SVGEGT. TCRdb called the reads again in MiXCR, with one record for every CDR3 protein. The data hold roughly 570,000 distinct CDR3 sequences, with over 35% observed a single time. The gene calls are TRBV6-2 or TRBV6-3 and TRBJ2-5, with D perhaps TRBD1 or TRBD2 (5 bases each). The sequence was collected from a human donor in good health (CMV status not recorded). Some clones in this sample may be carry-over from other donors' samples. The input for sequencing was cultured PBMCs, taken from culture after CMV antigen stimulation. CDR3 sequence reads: CASSDWDQGGETQYF. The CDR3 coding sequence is TGTGCCAGCAGCGACTGGGACCAGGGCGGGGAGACCCAGTACTTC.